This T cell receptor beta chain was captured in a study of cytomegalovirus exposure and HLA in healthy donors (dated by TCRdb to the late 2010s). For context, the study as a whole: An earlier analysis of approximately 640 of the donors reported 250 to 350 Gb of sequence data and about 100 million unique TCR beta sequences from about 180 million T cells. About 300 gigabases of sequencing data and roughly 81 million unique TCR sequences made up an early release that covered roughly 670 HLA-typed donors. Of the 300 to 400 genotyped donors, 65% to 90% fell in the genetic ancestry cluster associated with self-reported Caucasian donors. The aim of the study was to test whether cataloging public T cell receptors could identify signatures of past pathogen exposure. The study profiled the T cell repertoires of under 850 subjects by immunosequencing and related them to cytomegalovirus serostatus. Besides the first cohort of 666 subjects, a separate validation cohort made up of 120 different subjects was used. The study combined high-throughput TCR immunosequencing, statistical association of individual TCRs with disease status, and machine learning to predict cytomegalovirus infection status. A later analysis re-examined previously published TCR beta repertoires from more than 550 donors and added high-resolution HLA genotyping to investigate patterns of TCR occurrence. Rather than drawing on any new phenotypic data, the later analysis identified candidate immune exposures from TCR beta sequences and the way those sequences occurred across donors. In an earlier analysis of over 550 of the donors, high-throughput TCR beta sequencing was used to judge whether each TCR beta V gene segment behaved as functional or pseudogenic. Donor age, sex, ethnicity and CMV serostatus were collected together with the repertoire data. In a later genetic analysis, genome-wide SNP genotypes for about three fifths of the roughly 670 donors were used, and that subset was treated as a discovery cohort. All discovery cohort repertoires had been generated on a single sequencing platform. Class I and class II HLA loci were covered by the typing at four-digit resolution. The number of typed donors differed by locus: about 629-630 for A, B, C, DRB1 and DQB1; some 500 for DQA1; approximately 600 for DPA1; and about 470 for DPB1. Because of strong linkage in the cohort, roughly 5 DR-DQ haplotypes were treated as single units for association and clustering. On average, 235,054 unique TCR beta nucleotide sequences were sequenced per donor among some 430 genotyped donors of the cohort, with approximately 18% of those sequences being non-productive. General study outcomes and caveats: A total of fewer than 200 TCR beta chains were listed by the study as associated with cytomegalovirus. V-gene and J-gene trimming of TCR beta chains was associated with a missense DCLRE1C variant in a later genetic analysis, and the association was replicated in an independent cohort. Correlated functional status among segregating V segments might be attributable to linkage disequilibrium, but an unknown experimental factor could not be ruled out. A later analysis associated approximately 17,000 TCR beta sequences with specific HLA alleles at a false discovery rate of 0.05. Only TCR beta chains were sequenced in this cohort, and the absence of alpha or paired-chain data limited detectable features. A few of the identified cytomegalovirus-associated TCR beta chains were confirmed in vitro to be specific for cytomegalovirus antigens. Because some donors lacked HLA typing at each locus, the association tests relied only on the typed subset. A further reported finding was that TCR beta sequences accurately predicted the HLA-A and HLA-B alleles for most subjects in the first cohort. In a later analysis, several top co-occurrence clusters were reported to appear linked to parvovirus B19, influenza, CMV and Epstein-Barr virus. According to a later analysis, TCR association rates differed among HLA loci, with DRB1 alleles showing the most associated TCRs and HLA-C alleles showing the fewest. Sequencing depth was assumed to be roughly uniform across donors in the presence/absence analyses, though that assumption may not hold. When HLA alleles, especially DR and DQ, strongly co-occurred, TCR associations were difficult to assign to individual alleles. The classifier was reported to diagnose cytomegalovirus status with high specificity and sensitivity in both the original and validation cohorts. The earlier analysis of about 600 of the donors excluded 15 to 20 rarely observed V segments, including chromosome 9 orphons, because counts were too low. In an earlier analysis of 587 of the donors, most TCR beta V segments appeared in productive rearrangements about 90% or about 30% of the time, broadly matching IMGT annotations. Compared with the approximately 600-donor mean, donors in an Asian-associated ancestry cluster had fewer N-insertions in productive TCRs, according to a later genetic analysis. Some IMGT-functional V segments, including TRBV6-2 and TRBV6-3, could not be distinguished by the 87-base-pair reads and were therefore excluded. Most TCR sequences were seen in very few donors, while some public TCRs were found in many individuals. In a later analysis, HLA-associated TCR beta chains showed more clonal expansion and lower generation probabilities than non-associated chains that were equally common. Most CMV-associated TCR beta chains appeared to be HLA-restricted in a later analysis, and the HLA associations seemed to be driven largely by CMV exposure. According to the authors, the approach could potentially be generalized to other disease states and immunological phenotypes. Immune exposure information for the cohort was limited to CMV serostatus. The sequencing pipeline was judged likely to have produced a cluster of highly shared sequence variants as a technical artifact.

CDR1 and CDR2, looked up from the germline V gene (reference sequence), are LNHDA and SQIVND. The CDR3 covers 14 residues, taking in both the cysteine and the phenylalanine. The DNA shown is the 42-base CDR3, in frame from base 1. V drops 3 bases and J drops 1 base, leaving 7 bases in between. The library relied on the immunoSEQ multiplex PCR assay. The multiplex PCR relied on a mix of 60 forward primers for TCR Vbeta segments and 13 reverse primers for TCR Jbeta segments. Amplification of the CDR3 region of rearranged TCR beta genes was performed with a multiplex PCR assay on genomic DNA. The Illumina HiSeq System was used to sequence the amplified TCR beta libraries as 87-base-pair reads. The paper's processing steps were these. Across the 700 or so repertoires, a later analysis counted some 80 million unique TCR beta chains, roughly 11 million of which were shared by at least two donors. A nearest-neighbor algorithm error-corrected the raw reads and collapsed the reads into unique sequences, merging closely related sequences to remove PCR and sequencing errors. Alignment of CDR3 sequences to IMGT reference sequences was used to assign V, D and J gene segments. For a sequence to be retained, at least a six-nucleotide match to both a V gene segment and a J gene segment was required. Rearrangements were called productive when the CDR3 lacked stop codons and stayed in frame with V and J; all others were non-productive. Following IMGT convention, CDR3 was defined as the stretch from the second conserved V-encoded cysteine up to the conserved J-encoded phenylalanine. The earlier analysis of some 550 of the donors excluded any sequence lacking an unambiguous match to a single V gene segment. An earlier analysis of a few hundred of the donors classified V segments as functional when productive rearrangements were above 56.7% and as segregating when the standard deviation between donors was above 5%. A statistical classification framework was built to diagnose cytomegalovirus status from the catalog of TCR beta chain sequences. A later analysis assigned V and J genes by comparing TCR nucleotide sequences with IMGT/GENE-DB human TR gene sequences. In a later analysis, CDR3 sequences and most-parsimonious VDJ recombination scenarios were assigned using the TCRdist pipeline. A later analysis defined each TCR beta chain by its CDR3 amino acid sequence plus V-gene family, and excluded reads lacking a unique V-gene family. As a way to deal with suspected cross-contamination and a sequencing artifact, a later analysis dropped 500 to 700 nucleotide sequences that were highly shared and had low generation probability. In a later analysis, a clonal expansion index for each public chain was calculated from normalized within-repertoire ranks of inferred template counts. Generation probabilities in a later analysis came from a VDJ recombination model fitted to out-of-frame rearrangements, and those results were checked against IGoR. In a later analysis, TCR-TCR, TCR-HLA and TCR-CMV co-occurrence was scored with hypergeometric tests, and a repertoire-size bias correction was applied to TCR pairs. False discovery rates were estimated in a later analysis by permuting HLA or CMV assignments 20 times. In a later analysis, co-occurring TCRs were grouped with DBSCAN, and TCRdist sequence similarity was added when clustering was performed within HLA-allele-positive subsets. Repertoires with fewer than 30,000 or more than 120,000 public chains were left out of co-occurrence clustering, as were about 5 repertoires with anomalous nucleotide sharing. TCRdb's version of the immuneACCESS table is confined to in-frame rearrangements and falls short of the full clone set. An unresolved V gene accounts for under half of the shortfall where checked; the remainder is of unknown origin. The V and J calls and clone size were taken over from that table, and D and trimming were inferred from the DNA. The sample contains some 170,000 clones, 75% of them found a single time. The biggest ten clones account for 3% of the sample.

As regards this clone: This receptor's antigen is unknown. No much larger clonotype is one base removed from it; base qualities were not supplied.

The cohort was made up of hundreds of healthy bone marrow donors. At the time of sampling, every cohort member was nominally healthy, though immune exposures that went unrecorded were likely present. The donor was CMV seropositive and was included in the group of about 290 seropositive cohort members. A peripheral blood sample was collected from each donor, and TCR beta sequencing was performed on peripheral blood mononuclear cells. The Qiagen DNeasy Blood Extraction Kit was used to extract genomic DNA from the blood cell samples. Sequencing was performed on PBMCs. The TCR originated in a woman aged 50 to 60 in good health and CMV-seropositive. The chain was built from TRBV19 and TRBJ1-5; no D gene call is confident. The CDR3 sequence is CASSIARSNQPQHF. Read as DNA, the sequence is TGTGCCAGTAGTATTGCCAGGAGCAATCAGCCCCAGCATTTT. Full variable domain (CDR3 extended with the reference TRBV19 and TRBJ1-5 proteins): DGGITQSPKYLFRKEGQNVTLSCEQNLNHDAMYWYRQDPGQGLRLIYYSQIVNDFQKGDIAEGYSVSREKKESFPLTVTSAQKNPTAFYLCASSIARSNQPQHFGDGTRLSIL.